This TCR beta chain was sequenced for a study of OX40 agonist ivuxolimab in advanced cancers. On the study more broadly: Participants averaged about 60 years of age (range about 23 to 80) and were around 80% male. Three patients had partial responses: one hepatocellular carcinoma, two cutaneous melanoma. General study points: In CD8+ T cells, expanded clones were on average more numerous than in CD4+. Low normalized T-cell clonal expansion also characterized some of the nonresponders.

TCRdb's copy holds only in-frame clones and misses some; the assay was immunoSEQ multiplex PCR. The table records around 80,000 clones, 70% to 90% of them present only once. This CDR3 comprises 16 residues. Trimming cost V 4 bases and J 0 bases, with 14 bases left between them. The germline V gene encodes CDR1 SGHRS and CDR2 YFSETQ. With respect to this clone: Its antigen is still unknown.

The receptor's source is an adult with an advanced solid tumor such as melanoma, head and neck, liver or kidney cancer. This chain links TRBV5-1 with TRBJ2-1; D is uncertain. Sequenced material: CD4+ or CD8+ T cells sorted from blood, taken in a trial of the OX40 agonist ivuxolimab. CDR3 sequence: CASSASDGTSYNEQFF. CDR3 sequence (DNA): TGCGCCAGCAGCGCATCCGATGGAACCTCCTACAATGAGCAGTTCTTC.